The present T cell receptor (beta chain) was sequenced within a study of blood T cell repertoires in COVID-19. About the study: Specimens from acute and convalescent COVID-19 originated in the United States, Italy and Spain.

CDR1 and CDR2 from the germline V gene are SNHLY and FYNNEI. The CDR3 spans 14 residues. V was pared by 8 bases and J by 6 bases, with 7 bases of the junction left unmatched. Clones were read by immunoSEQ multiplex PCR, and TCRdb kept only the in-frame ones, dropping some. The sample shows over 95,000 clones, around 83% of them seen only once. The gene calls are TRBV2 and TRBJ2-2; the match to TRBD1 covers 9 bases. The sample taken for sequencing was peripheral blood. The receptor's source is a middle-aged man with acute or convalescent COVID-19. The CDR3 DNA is TGTGCCAGCCGACCCGGGACAGGGTCCGGGGAGCTGTTTTTT. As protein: CASRPGTGSGELFF.